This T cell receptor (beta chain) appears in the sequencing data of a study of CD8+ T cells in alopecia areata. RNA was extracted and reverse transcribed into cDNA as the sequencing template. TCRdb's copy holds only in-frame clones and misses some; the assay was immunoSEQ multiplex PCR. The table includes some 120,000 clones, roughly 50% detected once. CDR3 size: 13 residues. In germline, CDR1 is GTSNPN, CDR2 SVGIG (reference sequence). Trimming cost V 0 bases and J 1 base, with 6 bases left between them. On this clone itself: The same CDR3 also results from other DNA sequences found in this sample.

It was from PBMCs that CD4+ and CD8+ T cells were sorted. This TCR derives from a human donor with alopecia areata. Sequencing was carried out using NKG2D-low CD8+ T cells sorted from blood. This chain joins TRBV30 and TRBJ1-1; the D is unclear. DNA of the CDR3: TGTGCCTGGAGTGTCCCGGAGAACACTGAAGCTTTCTTT. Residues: CAWSVPENTEAFF.